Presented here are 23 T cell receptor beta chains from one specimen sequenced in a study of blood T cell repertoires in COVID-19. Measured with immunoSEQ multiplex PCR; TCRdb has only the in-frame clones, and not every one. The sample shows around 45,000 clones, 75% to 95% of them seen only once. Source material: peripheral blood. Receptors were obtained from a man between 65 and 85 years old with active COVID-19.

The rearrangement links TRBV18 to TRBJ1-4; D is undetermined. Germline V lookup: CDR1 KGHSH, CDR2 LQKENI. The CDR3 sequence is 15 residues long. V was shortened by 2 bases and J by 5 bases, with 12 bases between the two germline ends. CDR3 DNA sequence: TGTGCCAGCTCACCATACGTGACTCAGAATGAAAAACTGTTTTTT. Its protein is CASSPYVTQNEKLFF.

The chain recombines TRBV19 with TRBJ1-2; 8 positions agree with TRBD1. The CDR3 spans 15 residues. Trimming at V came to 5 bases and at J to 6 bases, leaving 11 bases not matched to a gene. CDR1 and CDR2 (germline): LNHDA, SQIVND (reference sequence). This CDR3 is CASSDSGGLRDGYTF. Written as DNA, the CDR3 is TGTGCCAGTAGTGACTCAGGGGGCCTTCGGGATGGCTACACCTTC.

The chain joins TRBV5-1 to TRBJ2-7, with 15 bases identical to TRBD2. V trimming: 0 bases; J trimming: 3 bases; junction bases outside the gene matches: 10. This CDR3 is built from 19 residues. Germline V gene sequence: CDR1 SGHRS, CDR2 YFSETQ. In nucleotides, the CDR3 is TGCGCCAGCAGCTTGGTGACGGGACTAGCGGGGGGAAATATCTACGAGCAGTACTTC. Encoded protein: CASSLVTGLAGGNIYEQYF.

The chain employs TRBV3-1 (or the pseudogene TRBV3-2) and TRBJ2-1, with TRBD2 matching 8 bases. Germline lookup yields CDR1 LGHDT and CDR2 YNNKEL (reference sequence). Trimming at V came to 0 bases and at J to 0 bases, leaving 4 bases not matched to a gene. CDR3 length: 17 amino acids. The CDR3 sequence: CASSQEGLAYSYNEQFF. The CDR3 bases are TGTGCCAGCAGCCAAGAAGGACTAGCTTACTCCTACAATGAGCAGTTCTTC.

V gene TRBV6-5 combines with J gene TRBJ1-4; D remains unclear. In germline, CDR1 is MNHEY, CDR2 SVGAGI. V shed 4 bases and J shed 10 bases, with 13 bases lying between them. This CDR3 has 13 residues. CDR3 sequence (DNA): TGTGCCAGCAGTTCCCTGTCCCAGGCAAAACTGTTTTTT. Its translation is CASSSLSQAKLFF.

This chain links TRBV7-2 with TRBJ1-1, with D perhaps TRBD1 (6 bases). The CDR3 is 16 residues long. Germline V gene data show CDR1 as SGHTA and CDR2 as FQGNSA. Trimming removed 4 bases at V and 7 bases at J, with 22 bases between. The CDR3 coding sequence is TGTGCCAGCAGCTGGGGGCAGGGAAGGGGAGACGGTGAAGCTTTCTTT. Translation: CASSWGQGRGDGEAFF. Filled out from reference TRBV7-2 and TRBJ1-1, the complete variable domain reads GAGVSQSPSNKVTEKGKDVELRCDPISGHTALYWYRQSLGQGLEFLIYFQGNSAPDKSGLPSDRFSAERTGGSVSTLTIQRTQQEDSAVYLCASSWGQGRGDGEAFFGQGTRLTVV.

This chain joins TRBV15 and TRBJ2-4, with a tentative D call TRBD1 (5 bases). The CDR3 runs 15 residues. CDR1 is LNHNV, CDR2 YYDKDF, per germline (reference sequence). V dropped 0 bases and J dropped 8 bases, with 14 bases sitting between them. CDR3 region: CATSRDPLLGDIQYF. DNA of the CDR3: TGTGCCACCAGCAGAGATCCCCTCCTAGGGGACATTCAGTACTTC. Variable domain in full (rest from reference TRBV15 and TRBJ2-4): DAMVIQNPRYQVTQFGKPVTLSCSQTLNHNVMYWYQQKSSQAPKLLFHYYDKDFNNEADTPDNFQSRRPNTSFCFLDIRSPGLGDTAMYLCATSRDPLLGDIQYFGAGTRLSVL.

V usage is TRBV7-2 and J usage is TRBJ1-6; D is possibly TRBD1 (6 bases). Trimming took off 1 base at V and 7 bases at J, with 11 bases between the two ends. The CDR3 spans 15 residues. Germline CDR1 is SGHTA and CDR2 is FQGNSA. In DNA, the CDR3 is TGTGCCAGCAGCTTAGGCCAGGGGCCAAATTCACCCCTCCACTTT. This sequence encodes CASSLGQGPNSPLHF.

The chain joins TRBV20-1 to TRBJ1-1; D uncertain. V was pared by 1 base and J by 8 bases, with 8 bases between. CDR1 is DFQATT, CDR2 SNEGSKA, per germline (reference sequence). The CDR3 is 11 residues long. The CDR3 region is CSARVLLEAFF. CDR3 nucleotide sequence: TGCAGTGCTAGAGTCTTGTTGGAAGCTTTCTTT.

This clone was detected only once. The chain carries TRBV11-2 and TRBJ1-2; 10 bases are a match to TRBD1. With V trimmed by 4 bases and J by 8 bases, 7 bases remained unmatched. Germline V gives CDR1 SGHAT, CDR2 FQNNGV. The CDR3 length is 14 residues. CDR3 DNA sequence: TGTGCCAGCAGCTCTATGGGACAGGGGAAGGGCTACACCTTC. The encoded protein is CASSSMGQGKGYTF.

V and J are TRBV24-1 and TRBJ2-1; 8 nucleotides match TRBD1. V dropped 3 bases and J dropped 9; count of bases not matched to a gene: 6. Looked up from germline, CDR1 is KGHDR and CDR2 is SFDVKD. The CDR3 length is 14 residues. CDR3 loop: CATSDPRTGTEQFF. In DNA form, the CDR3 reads TGTGCCACCAGTGATCCACGGACAGGGACTGAGCAGTTCTTC.

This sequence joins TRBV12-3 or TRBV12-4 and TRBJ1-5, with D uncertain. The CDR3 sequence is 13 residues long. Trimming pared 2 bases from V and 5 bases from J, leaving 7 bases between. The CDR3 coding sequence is TGTGCCAGCAGTTTATTGAGGGATCAGCCCCAGCATTTT. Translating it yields CASSLLRDQPQHF.

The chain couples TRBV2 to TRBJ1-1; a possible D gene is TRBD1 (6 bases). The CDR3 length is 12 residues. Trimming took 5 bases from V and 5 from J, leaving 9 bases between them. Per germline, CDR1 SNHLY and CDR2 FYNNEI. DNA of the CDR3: TGTGCCAGCAGTCCCGGGACAACTGAAGCTTTCTTT. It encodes CASSPGTTEAFF.

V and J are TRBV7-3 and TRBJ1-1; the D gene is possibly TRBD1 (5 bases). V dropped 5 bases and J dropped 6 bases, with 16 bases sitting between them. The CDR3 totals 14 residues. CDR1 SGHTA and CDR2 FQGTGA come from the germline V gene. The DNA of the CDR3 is TGTGCCAGCAGCCCACACGGAAGACAGTCTGAAGCTTTCTTT. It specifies CASSPHGRQSEAFF.

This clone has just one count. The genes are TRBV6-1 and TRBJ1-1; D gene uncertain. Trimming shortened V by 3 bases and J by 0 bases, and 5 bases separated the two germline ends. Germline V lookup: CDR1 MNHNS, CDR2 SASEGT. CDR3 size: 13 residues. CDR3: CASSDTLNTEAFF. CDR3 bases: TGTGCCAGCAGTGACACTCTGAACACTGAAGCTTTCTTT.

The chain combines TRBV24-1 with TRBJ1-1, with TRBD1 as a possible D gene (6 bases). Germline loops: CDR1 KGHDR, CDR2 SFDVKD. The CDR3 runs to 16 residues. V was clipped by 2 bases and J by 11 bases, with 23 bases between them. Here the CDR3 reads CATSDWGETGQDGAFF. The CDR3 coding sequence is TGTGCCACCAGTGATTGGGGTGAGACAGGCCAGGATGGCGCTTTCTTT.

The CDR3 reads CASSQRGPTVRQVGGYTF. In DNA, the CDR3 is TGCGCCAGCAGCCAACGGGGCCCCACGGTGAGACAGGTTGGCGGCTACACCTTC. The rearrangement uses TRBV4-1 and TRBJ1-2, with a weak D call TRBD1 (6 bases). The V gene lost 2 bases and the J gene lost 8 bases, with 27 bases spanning the gap. The V gene's germline CDR1 is MGHRA and CDR2 YSYEKL. This CDR3 contains 18 residues.

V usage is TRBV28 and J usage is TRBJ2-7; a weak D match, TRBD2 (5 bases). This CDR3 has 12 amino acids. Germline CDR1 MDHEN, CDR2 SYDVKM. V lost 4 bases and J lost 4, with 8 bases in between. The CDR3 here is CASSSGIYEQYF. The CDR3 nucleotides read TGTGCCAGCAGTTCCGGGATTTACGAGCAGTACTTC.

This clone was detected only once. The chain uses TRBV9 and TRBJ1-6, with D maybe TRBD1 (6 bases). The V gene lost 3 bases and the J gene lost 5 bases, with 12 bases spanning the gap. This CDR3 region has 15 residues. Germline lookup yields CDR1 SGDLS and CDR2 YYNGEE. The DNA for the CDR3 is TGTGCCAGCAGCGCCTCCGGACAGAATAATTCACCCCTCCACTTT. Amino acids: CASSASGQNNSPLHF.

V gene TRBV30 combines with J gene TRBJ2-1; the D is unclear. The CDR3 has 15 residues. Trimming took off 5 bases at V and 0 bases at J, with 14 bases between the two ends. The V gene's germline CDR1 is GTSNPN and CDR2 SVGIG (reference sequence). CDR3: CAWGFGHSSYNEQFF. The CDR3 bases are TGTGCCTGGGGCTTCGGCCACAGCTCCTACAATGAGCAGTTCTTC.

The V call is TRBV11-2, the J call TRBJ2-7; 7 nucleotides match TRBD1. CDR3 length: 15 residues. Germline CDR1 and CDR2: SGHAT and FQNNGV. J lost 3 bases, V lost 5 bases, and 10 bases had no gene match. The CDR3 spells CASSPWGQRFYEQYF. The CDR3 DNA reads TGTGCCAGCAGCCCGTGGGGACAGAGATTCTACGAGCAGTACTTC.

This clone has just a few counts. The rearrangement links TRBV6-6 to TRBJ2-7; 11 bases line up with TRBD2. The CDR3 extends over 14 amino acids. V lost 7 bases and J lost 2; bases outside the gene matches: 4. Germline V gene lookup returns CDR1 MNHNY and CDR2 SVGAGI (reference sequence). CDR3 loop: CASKLAGAAYEQYF. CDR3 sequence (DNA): TGTGCCAGCAAACTAGCGGGGGCCGCCTACGAGCAGTACTTC.

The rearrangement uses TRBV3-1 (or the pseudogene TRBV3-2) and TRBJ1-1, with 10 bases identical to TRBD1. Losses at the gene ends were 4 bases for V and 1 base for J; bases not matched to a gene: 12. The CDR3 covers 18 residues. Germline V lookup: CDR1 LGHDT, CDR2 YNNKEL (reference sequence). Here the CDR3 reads CASSRAGQGFVRNTEAFF. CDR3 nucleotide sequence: TGTGCCAGCAGCCGTGCGGGACAGGGGTTCGTGAGGAACACTGAAGCTTTCTTT.